This record looks at one T cell receptor beta chain sequence and its context. Extracted RNA was reverse transcribed, and the resulting cDNA served as sequencing template. Method: immunoSEQ multiplex PCR; TCRdb's copy keeps in-frame clones and lacks some. The sample yields 100,000 to 150,000 clones, around 50% seen once. This sample is drawn from a study of CD8+ T cells in alopecia areata. This clonotype originated in a human donor with alopecia areata. The sequenced sample was NKG2D-low CD8+ T cells sorted from blood.

The CDR3 DNA reads TGCAGCGTCACGGAGGGGGACTACAATGAGCAGTTCTTC. Translation: CSVTEGDYNEQFF. The chain uses TRBV29-1 and TRBJ2-1; tentatively, D is TRBD1 or TRBD2 (6 bases each). This CDR3 region has 13 residues. Trimming shortened V by 6 bases and J by 3 bases, and 12 bases separated the two germline ends. Germline lookup yields CDR1 SQVTM and CDR2 ANQGSEA.